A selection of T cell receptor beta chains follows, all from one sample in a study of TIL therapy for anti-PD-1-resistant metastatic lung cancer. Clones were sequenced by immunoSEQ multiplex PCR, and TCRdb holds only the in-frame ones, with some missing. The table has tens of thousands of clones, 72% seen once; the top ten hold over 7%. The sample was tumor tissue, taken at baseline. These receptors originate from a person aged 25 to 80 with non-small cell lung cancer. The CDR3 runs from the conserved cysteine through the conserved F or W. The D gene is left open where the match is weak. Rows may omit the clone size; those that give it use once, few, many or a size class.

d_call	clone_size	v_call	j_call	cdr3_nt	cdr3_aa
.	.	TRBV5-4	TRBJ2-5	TGTGCCAGCAGCCCCGATCCGGGGGGCGGAGAGACCCAGTACTTC	CASSPDPGGGETQYF
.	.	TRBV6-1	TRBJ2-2	TGTGCCAGCACACCAGGTGGGGGGTCCATAGGGGAGCTGTTTTTT	CASTPGGGSIGELFF
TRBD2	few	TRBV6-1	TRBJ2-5	TGTGCCAGCACCCCGGGGGGATTCTGGCAAGAGACCCAGTACTTC	CASTPGGFWQETQYF
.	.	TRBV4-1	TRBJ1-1	TGCGCCAGCAGCCTCCAGCCGACACAGAACACTGAAGCTTTCTTT	CASSLQPTQNTEAFF
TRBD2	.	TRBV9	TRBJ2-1	TGTGCCAGCAGCGTAGGTGGGGGGGAGATGAGCTCCTACAATGAGCAGTTCTTC	CASSVGGGEMSSYNEQFF
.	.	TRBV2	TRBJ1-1	TGTGCCAGCAGTGTATCGGGGGTAGACACTGAAGCTTTCTTT	CASSVSGVDTEAFF
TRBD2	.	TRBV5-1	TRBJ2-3	TGCGCCAGCAGCCCCAGGACTAGCTTGACAGATACGCAGTATTTT	CASSPRTSLTDTQYF
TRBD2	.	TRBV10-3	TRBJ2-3	TGTGCCATCAGTTCAAGCGGGGGGGCCACAGATACGCAGTATTTT	CAISSSGGATDTQYF
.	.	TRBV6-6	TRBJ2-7	TGTGCCAGCAGTTTCCGGGGGGCGAACGAGCAGTACTTC	CASSFRGANEQYF
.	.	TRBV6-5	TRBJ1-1	TGTGCCAGCAGTTACTCACGGGACACCACTGAAGCTTTCTTT	CASSYSRDTTEAFF
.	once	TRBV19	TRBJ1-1	TGTGCCAGTAGTATTGCCAGGGTGAACACTGAAGCTTTCTTT	CASSIARVNTEAFF
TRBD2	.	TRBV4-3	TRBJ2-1	TGCGCCAGCAGCCCCCTCGTTAGCGGGGGGGTGAGGGTTAATGAGCAGTTCTTC	CASSPLVSGGVRVNEQFF
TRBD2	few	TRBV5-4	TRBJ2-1	TGTGCCAGCAGGCGGGAGACACTCAATGAGCAGTTCTTC	CASRRETLNEQFF
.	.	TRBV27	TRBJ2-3	TGTGCCAGCAGTTCACAGGGTTGGGCAGATACGCAGTATTTT	CASSSQGWADTQYF
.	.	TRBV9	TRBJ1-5	TGTGCCAGCACCCAGGGAGATAGCAATCAGCCCCAGCATTTT	CASTQGDSNQPQHF
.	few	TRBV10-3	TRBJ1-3	TGTGCCATCAGTGAGTTTGGTGGGATAGAATATGGAAACACCATATATTTT	CAISEFGGIEYGNTIYF
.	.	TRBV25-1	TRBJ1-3	TGTGCCAGCAGTGGGGACACTTTCTCTGGAAACACCATATATTTT	CASSGDTFSGNTIYF
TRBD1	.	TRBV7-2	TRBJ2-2	TGTGCCAGCAGCTTAGCAGGGGGCAGTTCCGGGGAGCTGTTTTTT	CASSLAGGSSGELFF
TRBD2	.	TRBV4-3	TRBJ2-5	TGCGCCAGCAGCCCAGGGACCAGCGGGGGTTTAATCGTAGAGACCCAGTACTTC	CASSPGTSGGLIVETQYF
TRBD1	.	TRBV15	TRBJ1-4	TGTGCCACCAGCAGAACCGGGACAGGGGATGAAAAACTGTTTTTT	CATSRTGTGDEKLFF
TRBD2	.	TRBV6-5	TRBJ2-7	TGTGCCAGCAGTTACTCGACTAGCGGGGGATACGAGCAGTACTTC	CASSYSTSGGYEQYF
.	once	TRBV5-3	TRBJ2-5	TGTGCCAGAAGCTTCGGTAAAACGGGAGAAGAGACCCAGTACTTC	CARSFGKTGEETQYF
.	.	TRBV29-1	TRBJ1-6	TGCAGCGTTCTCGCCGGCTCTAATTCACCCCTCCACTTT	CSVLAGSNSPLHF
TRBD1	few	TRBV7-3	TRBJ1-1	TGTGCCAGCAGCTTAAACAGGGGCACTGAAGCTTTCTTT	CASSLNRGTEAFF
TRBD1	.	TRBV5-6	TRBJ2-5	TGTGCCAGCAGCCTTGGACAGGTGGGGGAAGGAGGGACCCAGTACTTC	CASSLGQVGEGGTQYF
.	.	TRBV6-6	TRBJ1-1	TGTGCCAGCAGTTACGAAGGTAGGGAAGCTTTCTTT	CASSYEGREAFF
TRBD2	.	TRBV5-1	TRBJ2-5	TGCGCCAGCAGACTAGCGGAAGAGACCCAGTACTTC	CASRLAEETQYF
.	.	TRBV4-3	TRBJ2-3	TGCGCCAGCAGCCCCGGGGACGAGGGGGGAAGCACAGATACGCAGTATTTT	CASSPGDEGGSTDTQYF
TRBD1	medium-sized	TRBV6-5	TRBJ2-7	TGTGCCAGCAGTACGACAGGGAGCTCCTACGAGCAGTACTTC	CASSTTGSSYEQYF
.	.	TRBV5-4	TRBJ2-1	TGTGCCAGCAGCCGGTGGGATGAGCAGTTCTTC	CASSRWDEQFF
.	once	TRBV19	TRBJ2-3	TGTGCCACCAGCCGATCCAGGGCAGGGGCAGGTGCAGATACGCAGTATTTT	CATSRSRAGAGADTQYF
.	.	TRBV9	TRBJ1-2	TGTGCCAGCAGCGTAGCTACGGGCCCCAACTATGGCTACACCTTC	CASSVATGPNYGYTF
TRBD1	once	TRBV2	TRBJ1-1	TGTGCCAGCAGTGCGCCGGGACAGGGGGGGAACACTGAAGCTTTCTTT	CASSAPGQGGNTEAFF
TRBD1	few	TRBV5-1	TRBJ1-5	TGCGCCAGCAGCCCTGGACAGGGGGCCGGACAGCCCCAGCATTTT	CASSPGQGAGQPQHF
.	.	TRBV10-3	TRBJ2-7	TGTGCCATCAGTGAACAGGACCGAGCAAGCTCCTACGAGCAGTACTTC	CAISEQDRASSYEQYF
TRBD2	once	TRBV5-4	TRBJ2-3	TGTGCCAGCAGCTTGGCTGGGACTAGCGGGGGGGCCCCGACAGATACGCAGTATTTT	CASSLAGTSGGAPTDTQYF
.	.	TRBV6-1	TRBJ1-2	TGTGCCAGCAGTGAAGGCCCCGAGGGCTATGGCTACACCTTC	CASSEGPEGYGYTF
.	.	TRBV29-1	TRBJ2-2	TGCAGCGTTGAGGCTACCCCAACAACCGGGGAGCTGTTTTTT	CSVEATPTTGELFF
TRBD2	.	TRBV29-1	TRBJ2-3	TGCAGCTCCAGCGGGGGAGTTGGCACAGATACGCAGTATTTT	CSSSGGVGTDTQYF
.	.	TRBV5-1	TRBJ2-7	TGCGCCAGCAGCTTGGTTCAGCAGGCCCGCGAGCAGTACTTC	CASSLVQQAREQYF
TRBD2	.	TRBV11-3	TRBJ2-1	TGTGCCAGCAGCTTAGCATCGTCTAGCGGGGGGGCTAATGAGCAGTTCTTC	CASSLASSSGGANEQFF
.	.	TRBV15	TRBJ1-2	TGTGCCACCAGCAGAGATGGGGCAGACAGTCACCCCTATGGCTACACCTTC	CATSRDGADSHPYGYTF
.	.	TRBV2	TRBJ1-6	TGTGCCAGCCTCGGTGGTTCCTATAATTCACCCCTCCACTTT	CASLGGSYNSPLHF